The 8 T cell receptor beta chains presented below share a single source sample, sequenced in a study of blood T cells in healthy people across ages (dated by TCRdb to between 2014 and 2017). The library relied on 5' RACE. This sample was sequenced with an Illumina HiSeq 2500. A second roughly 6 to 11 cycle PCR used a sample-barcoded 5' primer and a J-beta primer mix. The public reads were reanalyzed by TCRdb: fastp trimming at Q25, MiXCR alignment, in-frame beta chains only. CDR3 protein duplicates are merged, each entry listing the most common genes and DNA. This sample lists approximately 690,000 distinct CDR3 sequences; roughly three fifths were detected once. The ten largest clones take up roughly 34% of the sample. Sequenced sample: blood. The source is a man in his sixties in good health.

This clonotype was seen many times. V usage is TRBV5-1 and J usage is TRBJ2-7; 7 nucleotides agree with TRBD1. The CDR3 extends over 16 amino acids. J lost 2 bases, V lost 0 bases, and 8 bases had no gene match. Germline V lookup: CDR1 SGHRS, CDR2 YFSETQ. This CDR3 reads CASSLVRTGKAYEQYF. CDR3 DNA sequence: TGCGCCAGCAGCTTGGTTCGGACAGGCAAAGCCTACGAGCAGTACTTC.

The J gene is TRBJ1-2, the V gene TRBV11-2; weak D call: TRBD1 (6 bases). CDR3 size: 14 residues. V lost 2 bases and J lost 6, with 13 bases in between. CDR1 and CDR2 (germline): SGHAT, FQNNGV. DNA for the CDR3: TGTGCCAGCAGCTTATTGGGGGCGGGTGATGGCTACACCTTC. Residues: CASSLLGAGDGYTF.

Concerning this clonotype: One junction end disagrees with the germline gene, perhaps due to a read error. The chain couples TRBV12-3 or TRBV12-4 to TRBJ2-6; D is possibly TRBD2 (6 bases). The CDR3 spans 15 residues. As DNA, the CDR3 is TGTGCCAGCAGTTTACGGGGGTTACGGGCCAGCGTCCTGACTTTC. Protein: CASSLRGLRASVLTF.

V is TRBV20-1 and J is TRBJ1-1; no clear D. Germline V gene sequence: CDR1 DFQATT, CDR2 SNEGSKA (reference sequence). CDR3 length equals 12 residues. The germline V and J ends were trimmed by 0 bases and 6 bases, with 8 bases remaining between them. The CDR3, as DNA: TGCAGTGCTAGAGATGCAGCCCCTGAAGCTTTCTTT. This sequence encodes CSARDAAPEAFF.

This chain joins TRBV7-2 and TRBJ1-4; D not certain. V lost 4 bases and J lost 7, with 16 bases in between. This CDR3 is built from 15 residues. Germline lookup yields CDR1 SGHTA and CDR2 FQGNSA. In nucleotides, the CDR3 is TGTGCCAGCAGCTCCTACAGCCTTGCGGGTGAAAAACTGTTTTTT. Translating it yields CASSSYSLAGEKLFF.

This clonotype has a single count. This CDR3 reads CASSAQGRTEAFF. CDR3 sequence (DNA): TGTGCCAGCAGCGCCCAGGGGCGCACTGAAGCTTTCTTT. The chain couples TRBV11-2 to TRBJ1-1; D possibly corresponds to TRBD1 (6 bases). The CDR3 has 13 amino acids. V was clipped by 5 bases and J by 4 bases, with 11 bases between them. In germline, CDR1 is SGHAT, CDR2 FQNNGV.

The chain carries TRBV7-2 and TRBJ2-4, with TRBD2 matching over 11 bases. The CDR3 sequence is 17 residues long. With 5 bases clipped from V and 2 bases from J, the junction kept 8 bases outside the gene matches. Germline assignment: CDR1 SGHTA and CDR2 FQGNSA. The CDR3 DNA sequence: TGTGCCAGCAGCGGGCTGGCTAGCGGGGGGACCAAAAACATTCAGTACTTC. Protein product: CASSGLASGGTKNIQYF.

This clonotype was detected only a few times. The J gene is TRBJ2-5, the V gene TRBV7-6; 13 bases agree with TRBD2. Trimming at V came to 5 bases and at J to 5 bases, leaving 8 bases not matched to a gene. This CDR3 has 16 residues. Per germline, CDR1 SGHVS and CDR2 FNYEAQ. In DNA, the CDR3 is TGTGCCAGCAGCCTCGGGACTAGCGGGGTCCGGGAGACCCAGTACTTC. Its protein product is CASSLGTSGVRETQYF.